This is a list of T cell receptor beta chains from one sample in a study of blood T cell repertoires in COVID-19. Clones were sequenced by immunoSEQ multiplex PCR, and TCRdb holds only the in-frame ones, with some missing. The sample comprises 270,000 or so clones, over 80% of which are singletons, and over 4% rests with the top ten. Sequencing used PBMCs or T cells enriched from blood (not recorded which). The receptors were gathered from a young woman with acute COVID-19. CDR3s include the opening cysteine and the closing phenylalanine or tryptophan. Each record gives: J gene, clone size, D gene, CDR3 length, V gene, CDR3 DNA, CDR3 protein. The D gene is left open where the match is weak. Rows may omit the clone size; those that give it use once, few, many or a size class.

TRBJ1-1,-,TRBD1,15,TRBV24-1,TGTGCCACCAGTGACACGGACAGGGGAAGCACTGAAGCTTTCTTT,CATSDTDRGSTEAFF
TRBJ1-4,-,-,11,TRBV28,TGTGCCAGCAGACAAAATGAAAAACTGTTTTTT,CASRQNEKLFF
TRBJ2-5,-,TRBD2,15,TRBV3-1/TRBV3-2,TGTGCCAGCAGCCAAGTTAGCGGGGTTGGTGAGACCCAGTACTTC,CASSQVSGVGETQYF
TRBJ2-7,-,TRBD1,14,TRBV27,TGTGCCAGCAGTCTAGGGACAGGGAGATACGAGCAGTACTTC,CASSLGTGRYEQYF
TRBJ2-7,-,-,18,TRBV19,TGTGCCAGTAGTATGGAGGGGACAGGGTTTAGCGGGATCCACGAGCAGTACTTC,CASSMEGTGFSGIHEQYF
TRBJ2-7,-,TRBD1,17,TRBV30,TGTGCCTGGAGTTCCCCGGGACAGGCCTCTAGAGTTTACGAGCAGTACTTC,CAWSSPGQASRVYEQYF
TRBJ2-5,once,-,12,TRBV5-4,TGTGCCAGCAGCCCCGGTGGTGAGACCCAGTACTTC,CASSPGGETQYF
TRBJ2-7,-,-,15,TRBV7-9,TGTGCCAGCAGCCCTGTGGGGGCCCCCTCCTACGAGCAGTACTTC,CASSPVGAPSYEQYF
TRBJ1-2,-,-,14,TRBV19,TGTGCCAGTAGTATAGCGGAGCAGAACTATGGCTACACCTTC,CASSIAEQNYGYTF
TRBJ1-5,-,-,15,TRBV28,TGTGCCAGCAGTTTGGATAACTATAGCAATCAGCCCCAGCATTTT,CASSLDNYSNQPQHF
TRBJ2-3,-,-,15,TRBV7-2,TGTGCCAGCAGGGGATACAGGGAATGGTCAGATACGCAGTATTTT,CASRGYREWSDTQYF
TRBJ2-7,-,TRBD2,14,TRBV18,TGTGCCAGCGCCGGGACTAGCGACTCCTACGAGCAGTACTTC,CASAGTSDSYEQYF
TRBJ2-1,-,TRBD2,17,TRBV11-2,TGTGCCAGCAGCTCGCAGGGTGGAGGACTAGTGGGCCATGAGCAGTTCTTC,CASSSQGGGLVGHEQFF
TRBJ1-2,-,-,14,TRBV28,TGTGCCAGCAGTTTAACCGTGGGGCTCTATGGCTACACCTTC,CASSLTVGLYGYTF
TRBJ1-3,-,TRBD1,14,TRBV5-5,TGTGCCAGCAGCTTCGGGACAGGGCTCGACACCATATATTTT,CASSFGTGLDTIYF
TRBJ2-7,-,TRBD2,13,TRBV5-6,TGTGCCAGCAGCTTGCCTAGCGGTGGGGAGCAGTACTTC,CASSLPSGGEQYF
TRBJ2-2,once,-,14,TRBV6-5,TGTGCCAGCATAAGCGGAACGAACACCGGGGAGCTGTTTTTT,CASISGTNTGELFF
TRBJ1-1,once,TRBD1,14,TRBV20-1,TGCAGTGCTAGTGGGAGGACAGGGGTTACTGAAGCTTTCTTT,CSASGRTGVTEAFF
TRBJ2-3,-,-,10,TRBV29-1,TGCAGCGAGCTCTCCGATACGCAGTATTTT,CSELSDTQYF
TRBJ2-2,-,-,15,TRBV6-5,TGTGCCAGCAGTTACCGTGGCTGGAACACCGGGGAGCTGTTTTTT,CASSYRGWNTGELFF
TRBJ1-1,once,-,13,TRBV6-5,TGTGCCAGCAGTTACCCGGGGAACACTGAAGCTTTCTTT,CASSYPGNTEAFF
TRBJ1-1,once,-,16,TRBV6-5,TGTGCCAGCAGTTCCCCTCGTGGGAGAATGAACACTGAAGCTTTCTTT,CASSSPRGRMNTEAFF
TRBJ2-1,-,-,15,TRBV5-1,TGCGCCAGCAGCTTTCGACTAGATGGGAGCAATGAGCAGTTCTTC,CASSFRLDGSNEQFF
TRBJ1-5,-,-,13,TRBV18,TGTGCCAGCTCAACAGACGGTTATAAGCCCCAGCATTTT,CASSTDGYKPQHF
TRBJ2-4,once,TRBD2,19,TRBV5-1,TGCGCCAGCAGCTTCGTCGGCCTAGCGGGAGGGCCGGCCAAAAACATTCAGTACTTC,CASSFVGLAGGPAKNIQYF
TRBJ2-7,-,-,15,TRBV4-3,TGCGCCAGCAGCCAAGATGGTAGGGGGGGCTACGAGCAGTACTTC,CASSQDGRGGYEQYF
TRBJ1-5,-,-,14,TRBV12-2,TGTGCAAGTCGCCCGACAGGCCGCCATCAGCCCCAGCATTTT,CASRPTGRHQPQHF
TRBJ1-4,-,TRBD1,16,TRBV9,TGTGCCAGCAGCGTAGCCGTGGGACAGACTAATGAAAAACTGTTTTTT,CASSVAVGQTNEKLFF
TRBJ2-2,-,-,16,TRBV24-1,TGTGCCACCAGTGATTTTCGTCTAGCTGACACCGGGGAGCTGTTTTTT,CATSDFRLADTGELFF
TRBJ2-1,-,TRBD2,16,TRBV3-1/TRBV3-2,TGTGCCAGCAGCCCAGATTCTAGCGGGAGGGGGAATGAGCAGTTCTTC,CASSPDSSGRGNEQFF
TRBJ1-1,-,-,14,TRBV7-9,TGTGCCAGCAGCCCGCACCACGGGGACACTGAAGCTTTCTTT,CASSPHHGDTEAFF
TRBJ2-5,-,TRBD2,18,TRBV7-7,TGTGCCAGCAGCTCTGCTCCGGGACTAGCGGGAGGGTGGGAGACCCAGTACTTC,CASSSAPGLAGGWETQYF
TRBJ2-7,-,-,14,TRBV3-1/TRBV3-2,TGTGCCAGCAGCCATTCCACTAGTTTGTACGAGCAGTACTTC,CASSHSTSLYEQYF
TRBJ2-7,-,-,14,TRBV2,TGTGCCCTAGCCGGGTTTCAAAACTCCTACGAGCAGTACTTC,CALAGFQNSYEQYF
TRBJ2-1,-,TRBD2,15,TRBV6-5,TGTGCCAGCAGACTTACTAGCGGGACATACAATGAGCAGTTCTTC,CASRLTSGTYNEQFF
TRBJ1-2,-,-,14,TRBV5-6,TGTGCCAGCAGCCTTGGTAGTGTATCATATGGCTACACCTTC,CASSLGSVSYGYTF
TRBJ2-1,-,TRBD2,18,TRBV30,TGTGCCTGGACTTTAGGGGCTAGCGGGAGGGCCGGCTACAATGAGCAGTTCTTC,CAWTLGASGRAGYNEQFF
TRBJ1-1,-,TRBD1,15,TRBV7-9,TGTGCCAGCAGCAAAACCGGGACAGTGAACACTGAAGCTTTCTTT,CASSKTGTVNTEAFF
TRBJ2-7,-,TRBD1,15,TRBV7-2,TGTGCCAGCAGCGTCTCCGGGACAGGGCCCTACGAGCAGTACTTC,CASSVSGTGPYEQYF
TRBJ2-3,-,TRBD2,15,TRBV5-4,TGTGCCAGCAGCCCCGTAGTAGCGGGAGGTGATACGCAGTATTTT,CASSPVVAGGDTQYF
TRBJ1-1,-,TRBD1,14,TRBV7-9,TGTGCCAGCAGCGAACAGGGGGTGAACACTGAAGCTTTCTTT,CASSEQGVNTEAFF
TRBJ2-7,-,-,12,TRBV14,TGTGCCAGCAGCCAGATTGGGGCCGAGCAGTACTTC,CASSQIGAEQYF
TRBJ2-1,-,-,16,TRBV21-1,TGTGCCAGCAGCAAAGGGGCTAGCGGGAGAAAGAATGAGCAGTTCTTC,CASSKGASGRKNEQFF
TRBJ2-7,-,TRBD2,16,TRBV4-2,TGTGCCAGCAGCCAAAGACTAGCGGGGAGCTCCTACGAGCAGTACTTC,CASSQRLAGSSYEQYF
TRBJ2-1,once,-,15,TRBV10-2,TGCGCCATAGTAGCGGATCAGGACTTGAGGAATGAGCAGTTCTTC,CAIVADQDLRNEQFF
TRBJ1-6,-,TRBD1,14,TRBV28,TGTGCCAGCAGCCTGACAGGGGCTAATTCACCCCTCCACTTT,CASSLTGANSPLHF